This TCR beta chain was captured in a study of blood T cell repertoires in COVID-19. Whole-study context: Samples taken during acute and convalescent COVID-19 were collected in the United States, Italy and Spain. Nucleic acid was either cDNA or gDNA, and it came from T cells, B-cell-depleted T cells, or PBMCs.

In the original analysis: For nucleated cells, counts were estimated from reference gene primer amplification. Using immunoSEQ multiplex PCR, the repertoire was profiled, and TCRdb retains in-frame clones only, with some absent. The DNA was the basis for D and trimming; V, J and clone size are from that table. The sample lists roughly 150,000 clones, 85% to 90% occurring once. Sequenced input: peripheral blood. This clonotype was obtained from a middle-aged woman with acute or convalescent COVID-19.

This chain's CDR3 is CASSPGNGDRLRPQHF. As DNA, the CDR3 is TGCGCCAGCAGCCCGGGCAACGGGGACAGGCTAAGGCCCCAGCATTTT. The chain links TRBV4-1 to TRBJ1-5, with 8 bases lining up with TRBD1. With V trimmed by 4 bases and J by 9 bases, 14 bases remained unmatched. The CDR3 is made up of 16 amino acids. Germline V gives CDR1 MGHRA, CDR2 YSYEKL.